This T cell receptor (beta chain) comes out of a study of shared clonotypes between healthy human individuals. General study results and limits: Sequencing depth was a factor that was expected to affect clonotype sharing among donors.

The study ran the assay at deep level. Every subset's genomic DNA went evenly onto several immunoSEQ plates. Data came from immunoSEQ multiplex PCR; TCRdb stores just in-frame clones and leaves some out. The data contain more than 2 million clones, approximately 95% of them seen just once; the ten biggest clones take up 0.13%. About this clone: Its antigen is not known. Other DNA sequences in the sample encode the same CDR3.

The germline V gene encodes CDR1 SGHTA and CDR2 FQGNSA. The CDR3 is 12 amino acids. V lost 0 bases, J lost 6 bases, and 5 bases lay in between. The sequenced sample was naive CD4+ T cells sorted from blood. Subset defined: CD45RA+ positively selected. The J gene is TRBJ1-2, the V gene TRBV7-2; D not certain. The sequence was collected from a man between 18 and 29 years old in good health. The CDR3 region has the DNA TGTGCCAGCAGCTTAGCGCGAGATGGCTACACCTTC. It codes for CASSLARDGYTF. The full variable domain, with the rest looked up from reference TRBV7-2 and TRBJ1-2, is GAGVSQSPSNKVTEKGKDVELRCDPISGHTALYWYRQSLGQGLEFLIYFQGNSAPDKSGLPSDRFSAERTGGSVSTLTIQRTQQEDSAVYLCASSLARDGYTFGSGTRLTVV.